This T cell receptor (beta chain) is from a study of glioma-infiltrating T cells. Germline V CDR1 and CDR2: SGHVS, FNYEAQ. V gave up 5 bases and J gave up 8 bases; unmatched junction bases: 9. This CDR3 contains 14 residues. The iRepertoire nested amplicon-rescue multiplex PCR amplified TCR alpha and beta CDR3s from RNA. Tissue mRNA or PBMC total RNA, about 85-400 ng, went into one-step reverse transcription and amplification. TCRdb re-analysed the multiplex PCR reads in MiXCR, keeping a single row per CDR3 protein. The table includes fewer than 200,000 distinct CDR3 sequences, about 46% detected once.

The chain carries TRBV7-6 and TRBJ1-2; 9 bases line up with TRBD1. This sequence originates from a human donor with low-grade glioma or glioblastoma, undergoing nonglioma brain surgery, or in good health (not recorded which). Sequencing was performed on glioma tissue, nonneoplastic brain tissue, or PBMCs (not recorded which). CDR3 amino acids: CASSTGTGLWGYTF. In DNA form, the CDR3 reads TGTGCCAGCAGCACTGGGACAGGGTTGTGGGGCTACACCTTC.